The next 22 T cell receptor beta chains were all read from a single sample in a study of T-cell memory formation after mild COVID-19. Each CDR3 protein gets one entry after TCRdb re-called the 5' RACE reads with MiXCR. The sample includes 450,000 to 650,000 distinct CDR3 sequences, about a fifth seen only once; the top ten take about an eighth. The sequenced sample consisted of PBMCs or a T cell subset sorted from them (not recorded which). Receptors were obtained from an adult woman who had mild COVID-19 (a few samples of this study predate the infection). Cell type and time point are not known.

V usage is TRBV7-6 and J usage is TRBJ2-7, with TRBD1 matching over 10 bases. Germline CDR1 and CDR2: SGHVS and FNYEAQ. This CDR3 is built from 13 residues. V dropped 3 bases and J dropped 5; count of bases not matched to a gene: 1. CDR3 nucleotide sequence: TGTGCCAGCAGCTTGACAGGGGGCGACGAGCAGTACTTC. Translation gives CASSLTGGDEQYF.

The V and J genes are TRBV7-3 and TRBJ1-2, with D hard to call. The ends were cut back, 2 bases at V and 5 bases at J, with 15 bases in the middle. The germline V gene encodes CDR1 SGHTA and CDR2 FQGTGA. This CDR3 region has 15 residues. This chain's CDR3 is CASSLVPGKAYGYTF. The CDR3 DNA sequence: TGTGCCAGCAGCTTAGTCCCGGGCAAAGCTTATGGCTACACCTTC.

The rearrangement joins TRBV7-9 to TRBJ2-7; the D gene is possibly TRBD2 (6 bases). The CDR3 loop spans 15 amino acids. Germline V gene lookup returns CDR1 SEHNR and CDR2 FQNEAQ (reference sequence). V gave up 5 bases and J gave up 2 bases, with 16 bases separating them. The CDR3 spells CASSPGGSLAYEQYF. The DNA of the CDR3 is TGTGCCAGCAGCCCCGGGGGTAGTCTCGCCTACGAGCAGTACTTC.

This clonotype was found a few times. This chain links TRBV6-6 with TRBJ2-5; D remains unclear. CDR1 and CDR2 from the germline V gene are MNHNY and SVGAGI (reference sequence). This CDR3 has 12 residues. Trimming left V 6 bases short and J 5 bases short, with 10 bases between. CDR3 loop: CASSPRVETQYF. CDR3 coding DNA: TGTGCCAGCAGCCCTAGGGTTGAGACCCAGTACTTC.

The chain employs TRBV7-3 and TRBJ2-7; tentative D call: TRBD2 (5 bases). Trimming stripped 0 bases from V and 3 bases from J, with 12 bases between. Germline values: CDR1 SGHTA, CDR2 FQGTGA. This CDR3 contains 15 residues. The CDR3 protein is CASSLTPGSSYEQYF. The CDR3 bases are TGTGCCAGCAGCTTAACACCGGGGTCGAGCTACGAGCAGTACTTC.

The chain recombines TRBV5-6 with TRBJ1-1, with a tentative D call TRBD1 (5 bases). Germline V gene lookup returns CDR1 SGHDT and CDR2 YYEEEE. Trimming stripped 7 bases from V and 0 bases from J, with 13 bases between. This CDR3 contains 14 residues. The CDR3 is CASYQGGLNTEAFF. The DNA of the CDR3 is TGTGCCAGCTACCAGGGAGGGCTGAACACTGAAGCTTTCTTT. The full variable domain, completed using reference TRBV5-6 and TRBJ1-1, is DAGVTQSPTHLIKTRGQQVTLRCSPKSGHDTVSWYQQALGQGPQFIFQYYEEEERQRGNFPDRFSGHQFPNYSSELNVNALLLGDSALYLCASYQGGLNTEAFFGQGTRLTVV.

The rearrangement uses TRBV7-2 and TRBJ2-1; D remains ambiguous. Germline V gives CDR1 SGHTA, CDR2 FQGNSA. This CDR3 contains 13 residues. V was cut by 1 base and J by 5 bases, with 6 bases left in between. CDR3 bases: TGTGCCAGCAGCTTAGTTCCCCACAATGAGCAGTTCTTC. Protein sequence: CASSLVPHNEQFF.

The chain links TRBV9 to TRBJ1-2; TRBD1 aligns across 9 bases. After removal of 6 bases from V and 0 bases from J, the junction contained 6 bases not matched to a gene. This CDR3 contains 15 residues. Germline V gene lookup returns CDR1 SGDLS and CDR2 YYNGEE. The CDR3: CASTRGTGTNYGYTF. CDR3 nucleotides: TGTGCCAGCACCCGGGGGACAGGGACTAACTATGGCTACACCTTC.

The chain couples TRBV29-1 to TRBJ2-1; D unclear. Deletions cut 7 bases from V and 7 bases from J, with 11 bases between. Germline V gene sequence: CDR1 SQVTM, CDR2 ANQGSEA. The CDR3 covers 11 residues. CDR3 in DNA: TGCAGCGCTGCGAGTTGGAATGAGCAGTTCTTC. Its translation is CSAASWNEQFF.

The CDR3 protein is CAISPKGQGYGYTF. Written as DNA, the CDR3 is TGTGCCATCAGTCCGAAGGGGCAGGGCTATGGCTACACCTTC. V and J are TRBV10-3 and TRBJ1-2; D might be TRBD1 (5 bases). Looked up from germline, CDR1 is ENHRY and CDR2 is SYGVKD. This CDR3 spans 14 amino acids. Trimming took 5 bases from V and 4 from J, leaving 14 bases between them.

CDR3 bases: TGTGCCACCAGCAGAGGGACTAGCGGGAGTTTCCTCGAGCAGTACTTC. It encodes CATSRGTSGSFLEQYF. J is TRBJ2-7 and V is TRBV15, with TRBD2 matching 13 bases. The CDR3 sequence is 16 residues long. Germline CDR1 LNHNV, CDR2 YYDKDF (reference sequence). Trimming cost V 1 base and J 6 bases; bases outside gene matches: 6.

The rearrangement links TRBV5-1 to TRBJ2-1, with 12 positions matching TRBD2. V was clipped by 3 bases and J by 6 bases; unmatched bases: 4. Germline V gene sequence: CDR1 SGHRS, CDR2 YFSETQ. The CDR3 length is 15 residues. CDR3 nucleotide sequence: TGCGCCAGCAGCTCAAGACTAGCGGGAGTCAATGAGCAGTTCTTC. This codes for CASSSRLAGVNEQFF.

The V call is TRBV15, the J call TRBJ1-1; 8 bases align to TRBD1. Germline V lookup: CDR1 LNHNV, CDR2 YYDKDF (reference sequence). This CDR3 has 15 residues. The V segment lost 4 bases and the J segment 4 bases; nucleotides outside the gene matches: 8. The DNA for the CDR3 is TGTGCCACCAGCAATAAACAGGGGGGGGGCACTGAAGCTTTCTTT. The encoded protein is CATSNKQGGGTEAFF.

The rearrangement links TRBV29-1 to TRBJ1-1; a weak D match, TRBD1 (5 bases). Trimming left V 4 bases short and J 4 bases short, with 16 bases between. The germline V gene has CDR1 SQVTM and CDR2 ANQGSEA. CDR3 length equals 14 residues. The CDR3 nucleotides are TGCAGCGTTGTAGGCGCAGGGTGGAGCACTGAAGCTTTCTTT. It codes for CSVVGAGWSTEAFF.

This clonotype was counted only a few times. This chain uses TRBV30 with TRBJ2-6, with D maybe TRBD1 (5 bases). Germline V gene sequence: CDR1 GTSNPN, CDR2 SVGIG (reference sequence). The CDR3 consists of 15 residues. Trimming took off 7 bases at V and 0 bases at J, with 13 bases between the two ends. CDR3 region: CASGQIGSGANVLTF. The CDR3 DNA is TGTGCCTCCGGACAAATAGGCTCTGGGGCCAACGTCCTGACTTTC. Variable domain in full (rest from reference TRBV30 and TRBJ2-6): SQTIHQWPATLVQPVGSPLSLECTVEGTSNPNLYWYRQAAGRGLQLLFYSVGIGQISSEVPQNLSASRPQDRQFILSSKKLLLSDSGFYLCASGQIGSGANVLTFGAGSRLTVL.

V and J are TRBV11-3 and TRBJ2-5; 10 positions agree with TRBD2. The V gene end was trimmed by 6 bases and the J gene end by 3 bases; junction bases not matched to a gene: 4. CDR3 length: 14 amino acids. The germline gives CDR1 SGHNT, CDR2 YENEEA. The CDR3, as DNA: TGTGCCAGCAGTCGGACTAGCGGAAAAGAGACCCAGTACTTC. This encodes CASSRTSGKETQYF.

This clonotype was detected only a few times. V and J are TRBV7-9 and TRBJ2-1; weak D call: TRBD2 (5 bases). Trimming took 5 bases from V and 9 from J, leaving 8 bases between them. The CDR3 is made up of 11 amino acids. Germline CDR1 reads SEHNR; CDR2 reads FQNEAQ (reference sequence). The CDR3 is CASSPAVEQFF. The CDR3 region has the DNA TGTGCCAGCAGCCCAGCGGTTGAGCAGTTCTTC.

This clonotype was picked up a small number of times. This sequence joins TRBV7-9 and TRBJ2-7; 10 bases match TRBD1. Germline CDR1 is SEHNR and CDR2 is FQNEAQ (reference sequence). The CDR3 contains 15 residues. The ends lost 6 bases at V and 3 bases at J; junction bases unmatched: 8. The CDR3 reads CASRSGTGDFYEQYF. The CDR3 coding sequence is TGTGCCAGCAGATCCGGGACAGGGGACTTCTACGAGCAGTACTTC.

This clonotype was observed a few times. V usage is TRBV11-2 and J usage is TRBJ2-1; no clear D gene. Germline V CDR1 and CDR2: SGHAT, FQNNGV. The germline V and J ends were trimmed by 3 bases and 10 bases, with 7 bases remaining between them. CDR3 length equals 11 residues. The CDR3 sequence is CASSLVWEQFF. The CDR3 DNA reads TGTGCCAGCAGCTTGGTCTGGGAGCAGTTCTTC. Variable domain in full (rest from reference TRBV11-2 and TRBJ2-1): EAGVAQSPRYKIIEKRQSVAFWCNPISGHATLYWYQQILGQGPKLLIQFQNNGVVDDSQLPKDRFSAERLKGVDSTLKIQPAKLEDSAVYLCASSLVWEQFFGPGTRLTVL.

This clonotype was seen a few times. The chain carries TRBV6-5 and TRBJ2-7, with 7 bases fitting TRBD1. The CDR3 runs to 13 residues. The J segment lost 1 base and the V segment lost 6 bases, leaving 3 bases of the junction unmatched. Germline V CDR1 and CDR2: MNHEY, SVGAGI. CDR3 loop: CASSKTGSYEQYF. For the CDR3, the DNA is TGTGCCAGCAGCAAGACAGGGTCCTACGAGCAGTACTTC.

The rearrangement uses TRBV5-5 and TRBJ2-1; D tentatively reads TRBD1 or TRBD2 (5 bases each). Per germline, CDR1 SGHKS and CDR2 YYEKEE (reference sequence). The CDR3 extends over 16 amino acids. Trimming left V 4 bases short and J 6 bases short, with 20 bases between. CDR3 coding DNA: TGTGCCAGCAGCCCGACGGTGGGACGGACACCCAATGAGCAGTTCTTC. As protein: CASSPTVGRTPNEQFF.

The V and J genes are TRBV7-3 and TRBJ2-2; tentatively, D is TRBD1 or TRBD2 (5 bases each). Germline V CDR1 and CDR2: SGHTA, FQGTGA. The CDR3 is made up of 14 amino acids. Trimming cost V 4 bases and J 1 base, with 7 bases left between them. CDR3 in amino acids: CASSSGRNTGELFF. The DNA for the CDR3 is TGTGCCAGCAGCTCAGGGAGGAACACCGGGGAGCTGTTTTTT.